This TCR beta chain comes out of a study of Graves' ophthalmopathy and Graves' hyperthyroidism. Certain patients, namely those with other autoimmune diseases, uncontrolled infections, pregnancy or lactation, were excluded. Establishment of the diagnosis relied upon clinical symptoms, serum thyroxine, TRAb, thyroid ultrasound and orbital computed tomography. Amplification of the TCR beta CDR3 regions used RNA transcripts (as template). First-round RT-PCR with HTBI primers preceded a second-round multiplex PCR. A single record per CDR3 protein comes from TCRdb applying MiXCR to the multiplex PCR reads. The repertoire has 580,000 or so distinct CDR3 sequences, approximately 35% of them found once; the top ten carry 3.5% to 5%. The germline V gene encodes CDR1 SGHDT and CDR2 YYEEEE. V lost 1 base and J 2 bases, leaving 7 bases between the germline ends. This CDR3 has 13 amino acids. This clonotype was seen a handful of times. Possible read error: a much larger clone is one base away.

The sample consisted of peripheral blood or thyroid tissue (not recorded which). The TCR comes from an adult man with Graves' hyperthyroidism. The chain recombines TRBV5-6 with TRBJ2-7; TRBD1 is a possible D gene (5 bases). The CDR3 sequence is CASSLIGAYEQYF. CDR3 sequence (DNA): TGTGCCAGCAGCTTGATAGGGGCCTACGAGCAGTACTTC.